A selection of T cell receptor beta chains follows, all from one sample in a study of T cell responses to AZD1222 COVID-19 vaccine. The assay was immunoSEQ multiplex PCR, and TCRdb's table has in-frame clones only and misses some. Here the sample spans under 80,000 clones, 70% to 90% being singletons. The specimen was peripheral blood, collected 28 days after the second AZD1222 dose. These receptors were obtained from an adult who received the AZD1222 COVID-19 vaccine. The CDR3 runs from the conserved cysteine through the conserved F or W. The D gene is left open where the match is weak.

V gene	D gene	J gene	CDR3 protein
TRBV5-1	NA	TRBJ2-5	CASTSSPGAGQETQYF
TRBV3-1/TRBV3-2	NA	TRBJ1-4	CASSQEGNNEKLFF
TRBV6-4	NA	TRBJ1-2	CASSDSIGTGNYGYTF
TRBV11-2	NA	TRBJ1-3	CASSLAGGSGNTIYF
TRBV3-1/TRBV3-2	NA	TRBJ1-5	CASSQEWGVHQPQHF
TRBV5-1	NA	TRBJ2-7	CASSYTGNYEQYF
TRBV9	TRBD2	TRBJ2-7	CASSVEGGLASHEQYF
TRBV7-2	TRBD1	TRBJ1-2	CASSPQGGGYGYTF
TRBV6-6	TRBD2	TRBJ2-1	CASSRRDYLSEQFF
TRBV30	NA	TRBJ1-5	CAWSGAGGQPQHF
TRBV28	NA	TRBJ1-6	CASMREGSPLHF
TRBV12-5	TRBD1	TRBJ2-1	CASGVRDSRYNEQFF
TRBV7-2	TRBD1	TRBJ1-4	CASSPQGVREKLFF
TRBV18	NA	TRBJ2-3	CASSEYADTQYF
TRBV3-1/TRBV3-2	NA	TRBJ2-7	CASSQGTSPYEQYF
TRBV3-1/TRBV3-2	TRBD2	TRBJ2-3	CASSQLLGLAADTQYF
TRBV12-5	TRBD1	TRBJ1-2	CASGPGTVMDGYTF
TRBV28	NA	TRBJ1-1	CASSPSFEGWMNTEAFF
TRBV7-3	NA	TRBJ1-1	CASSDQTELNTEAFF
TRBV9	TRBD2	TRBJ2-1	CASSESSGTTDNEQFF
TRBV19	TRBD1	TRBJ1-1	CASRYRGPGTEAFF
TRBV13	TRBD2	TRBJ2-3	CASSFSGSTDTQYF
TRBV20-1	NA	TRBJ2-1	CSASRPGSYNEQFF
TRBV14	NA	TRBJ1-1	CASSQISVGLMNTEAFF
TRBV7-9	TRBD1	TRBJ1-3	CASSLDREHSDTIYF
TRBV6-5	NA	TRBJ2-7	CASTNPQGAYEQYF
TRBV29-1	TRBD2	TRBJ2-1	CSVEQREGYNEQFF
TRBV11-2	NA	TRBJ2-1	CASSLTEQGYNEQFF
TRBV7-9	TRBD2	TRBJ2-7	CASSLAEAGLAGGEQYF
TRBV18	TRBD1	TRBJ1-2	CASSPKGQGFYGYTF
TRBV4-2	NA	TRBJ1-5	CASSQPLADNQPQHF
TRBV6-2/TRBV6-3	TRBD2	TRBJ2-7	CASSSWTRGAYEQYF
TRBV28	NA	TRBJ1-1	CASRPPSVGEAFF
TRBV7-2	TRBD2	TRBJ2-7	CASSLDLAGYEQYF